The clone carrying this T cell receptor (beta chain) was seen only once. Its matching antigen is unknown. PCR amplification relied on 60 Vbeta primers (plus 13 Jbeta primers). Under the authors' procedure: Some 10 million shared chains were among the 80 million or so unique TCR beta chains that a later analysis counted. Assay used: immunoSEQ multiplex PCR; TCRdb lists only in-frame clones, some missing. The V and J calls and the clone size are those of that table, but D and trimming were determined from the DNA. Here the sample spans approximately 150,000 clones, around 79% being singletons. These data belong to a study of cytomegalovirus exposure and HLA in healthy donors. Across the whole study: Early on, a data release was issued that held approximately 92 million unique TCRs from HLA-typed donors. Study-level findings and limits: Analysis performed later found roughly 17,000 TCR beta sequences associated with HLA alleles at 0.05 false discovery rate.

The donors, nominally healthy at sampling, likely had unrecorded immune exposures. Germline V CDR1 and CDR2: SGHRS, YFSETQ. CDR3 length: 16 residues. With 0 bases removed from V and 0 bases from J, the gap between germline ends came to 12 bases. The sequenced sample consisted of PBMCs. The rearrangement links TRBV5-1 to TRBJ2-5, with D possibly matching TRBD1 (5 bases). The TCR sequence derives from a man in his thirties or forties in good health and CMV-seropositive. The CDR3 sequence is CASSLGLTGNQETQYF. The CDR3 nucleotides read TGCGCCAGCAGCTTGGGCCTAACAGGAAACCAAGAGACCCAGTACTTC.